This T cell receptor (beta chain) emerged from a study of regulatory T cells in long-lasting Graves disease. Study information: For a period under 3 months, newly diagnosed Graves' patients had taken antithyroid drugs. General observations from the study: TCR diversity in persistent Graves' patients was below that of newly diagnosed ones.

This clonotype appeared many times. Its antigen remains unknown. The time point: newly diagnosed GD, antithyroid drugs for less than 3 months. Extracted RNA from PBMCs served as the source of the TCR library. Trimming cost V 7 bases and J 7 bases; bases outside gene matches: 14. The CDR3 is 15 amino acids. iRepertoire HTBI primers and Arm-PCR of CDR3 regions built TCR beta libraries. TCRdb redid the calling of the multiplex PCR reads with MiXCR, one entry per CDR3 protein. Among some 370,000 distinct CDR3 sequences listed, roughly 12% were seen once. The same specimen was also included in a second study, on T cells in Graves' hyperthyroidism and ophthalmopathy. This second report adds: HTBI primers were the set used in a first-round RT-PCR of the TCR CDR3.

The sequences come from peripheral blood mononuclear cells (PBMCs), collected at new diagnosis, from a patient treated with antithyroid drugs. The clonotype originates from a young woman with Graves disease. The V and J genes are TRBV12-3 or TRBV12-4 and TRBJ2-7, with 9 bases lining up with TRBD1. The CDR3 DNA reads TGTGCCAGCAACTTTACGGGGACAGGGAAGACGGAGCAGTACTTC. Amino acid sequence: CASNFTGTGKTEQYF.